These 8 T cell receptor beta chains share one sample of origin, sequenced in a study of OX40 agonist ivuxolimab in advanced cancers. TCRdb's copy holds only in-frame clones and misses some; the assay was immunoSEQ multiplex PCR. Of 60,000 or so clones listed, approximately 83% are singletons. The sequences come from CD4+ or CD8+ T cells sorted from blood, collected in a trial of the OX40 agonist ivuxolimab. The receptors stem from an adult with an advanced solid tumor such as melanoma, head and neck, liver or kidney cancer.

This rearrangement joins TRBV9 to TRBJ1-1; no clear D. The V and J ends lost 4 bases and 0 bases respectively, with 7 bases between them. The CDR3 length is 13 residues. The germline gives CDR1 SGDLS, CDR2 YYNGEE. The CDR3 region is CASSPEVNTEAFF. CDR3 nucleotide sequence: TGTGCCAGCAGCCCTGAGGTGAACACTGAAGCTTTCTTT. Drawing the rest from reference TRBV9 and TRBJ1-1, the complete variable domain is DSGVTQTPKHLITATGQRVTLRCSPRSGDLSVYWYQQSLDQGLQFLIQYYNGEERAKGNILERFSAQQFPDLHSELNLSSLELGDSALYFCASSPEVNTEAFFGQGTRLTVV.

The chain uses TRBV4-3 and TRBJ2-1; D unclear. Deletions cut 0 bases from V and 3 bases from J, with 9 bases between. The germline CDR1 and CDR2 sequences are LGHNA and YSLEER. The CDR3 contains 15 residues. CDR3 amino acids: CASSQDSGGYNEQFF. The CDR3 bases are TGCGCCAGCAGCCAAGATAGTGGCGGCTACAATGAGCAGTTCTTC.

This chain joins TRBV13 and TRBJ1-5, with D unclear. Germline V gene lookup returns CDR1 PRHDT and CDR2 FYEKMQ (reference sequence). V lost 0 bases and J 2 bases, leaving 8 bases between the germline ends. There are 15 residues in the CDR3. The CDR3: CASSLGEKGNQPQHF. The CDR3 bases are TGTGCCAGCAGCTTAGGCGAAAAGGGCAATCAGCCCCAGCATTTT.

The V and J genes are TRBV27 and TRBJ2-1; 8 bases match TRBD2. V was pared by 8 bases and J by 12 bases, with 3 bases of the junction left unmatched. The CDR3 extends over 10 amino acids. Germline assignment: CDR1 MNHEY and CDR2 SMNVEV (reference sequence). The CDR3 DNA is TGTGCCAGCGGACTAGCCGGGCAGTTCTTC. Amino acids: CASGLAGQFF.

This clone came up once. The chain links TRBV4-1 to TRBJ2-1, with 8 bases aligning to TRBD2. The V segment lost 8 bases and the J segment 9 bases; nucleotides outside the gene matches: 9. There are 13 residues in the CDR3. Germline assignment: CDR1 MGHRA and CDR2 YSYEKL. Here the CDR3 reads CASSGGGWSEQFF. CDR3 nucleotides: TGCGCCAGCTCCGGGGGGGGGTGGAGTGAGCAGTTCTTC.

The genes are TRBV7-7 and TRBJ2-1; maybe TRBD2 (6 bases). The V gene's germline CDR1 is SSHAT and CDR2 FNYEAQ (reference sequence). The V gene lost 3 bases and the J gene lost 9 bases, with 18 bases spanning the gap. CDR3 length: 15 residues. CDR3 region: CASSLGSGGLGEQFF. The DNA for the CDR3 is TGTGCCAGCAGCTTGGGTAGTGGGGGGTTGGGTGAGCAGTTCTTC.

In its sample, this clone was seen a few times. V is TRBV7-3 and J is TRBJ1-5; D gene unclear. CDR3 size: 13 residues. Germline CDR1 reads SGHTA; CDR2 reads FQGTGA. V lost 0 bases and J 7 bases, leaving 7 bases between the germline ends. The CDR3 reads CASSLTLGQPQHF. CDR3 sequence (DNA): TGTGCCAGCAGCTTAACGCTCGGCCAGCCCCAGCATTTT. The entire variable domain, with the rest obtained from reference TRBV7-3 and TRBJ1-5, is as follows: GAGVSQTPSNKVTEKGKYVELRCDPISGHTALYWYRQSLGQGPEFLIYFQGTGAADDSGLPNDRFFAVRPEGSVSTLKIQRTERGDSAVYLCASSLTLGQPQHFGDGTRLSIL.

This clone was seen once. The chain is built from TRBV4-3 and TRBJ1-2, with a weak D call TRBD1 (5 bases). V was shortened by 3 bases and J by 5 bases, with 16 bases between the two germline ends. CDR1 is LGHNA and CDR2 is YSLEER in the germline V gene. There are 15 residues in the CDR3. This CDR3 reads CASSHPGEVEYGYTF. The CDR3 coding sequence is TGCGCCAGCAGCCACCCGGGGGAGGTAGAGTATGGCTACACCTTC.